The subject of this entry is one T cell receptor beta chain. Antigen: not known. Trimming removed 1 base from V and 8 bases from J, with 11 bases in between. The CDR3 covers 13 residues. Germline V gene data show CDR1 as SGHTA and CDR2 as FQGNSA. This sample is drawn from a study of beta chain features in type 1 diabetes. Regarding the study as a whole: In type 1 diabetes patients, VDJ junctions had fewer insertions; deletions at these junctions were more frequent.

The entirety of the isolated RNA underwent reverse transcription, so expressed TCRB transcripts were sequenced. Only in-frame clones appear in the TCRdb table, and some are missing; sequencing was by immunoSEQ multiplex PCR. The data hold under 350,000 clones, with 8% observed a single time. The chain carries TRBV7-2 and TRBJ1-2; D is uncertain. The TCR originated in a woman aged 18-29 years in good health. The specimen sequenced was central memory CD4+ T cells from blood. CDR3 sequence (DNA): TGTGCCAGCAGCTTAGTAGGAGTAGGGGGCTACACCTTC. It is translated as CASSLVGVGGYTF.